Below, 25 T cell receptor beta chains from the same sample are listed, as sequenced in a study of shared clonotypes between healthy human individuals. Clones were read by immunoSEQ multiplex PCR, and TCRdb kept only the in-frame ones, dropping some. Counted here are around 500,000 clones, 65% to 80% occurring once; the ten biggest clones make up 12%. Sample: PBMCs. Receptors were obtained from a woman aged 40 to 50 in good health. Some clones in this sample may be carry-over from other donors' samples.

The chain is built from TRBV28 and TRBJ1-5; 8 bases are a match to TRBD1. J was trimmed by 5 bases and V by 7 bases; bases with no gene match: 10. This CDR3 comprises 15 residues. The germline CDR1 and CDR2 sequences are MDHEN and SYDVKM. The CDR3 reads CASTSGQGPDQPQHF. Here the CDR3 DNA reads TGTGCCAGCACCTCAGGACAGGGCCCTGATCAGCCCCAGCATTTT.

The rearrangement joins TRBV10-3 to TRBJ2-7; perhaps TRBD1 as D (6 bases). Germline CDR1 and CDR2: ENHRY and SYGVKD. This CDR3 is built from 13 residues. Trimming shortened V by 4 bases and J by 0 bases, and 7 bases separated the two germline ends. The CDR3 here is CAISGDNSYEQYF. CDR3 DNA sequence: TGTGCCATCAGTGGGGACAACTCCTACGAGCAGTACTTC.

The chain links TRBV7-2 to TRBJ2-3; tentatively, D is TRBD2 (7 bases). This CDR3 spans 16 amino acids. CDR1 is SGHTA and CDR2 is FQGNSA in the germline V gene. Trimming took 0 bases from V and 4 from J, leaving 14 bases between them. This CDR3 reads CASSLAGGGFADTQYF. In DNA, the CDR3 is TGTGCCAGCAGCTTAGCGGGAGGGGGATTCGCAGATACGCAGTATTTT.

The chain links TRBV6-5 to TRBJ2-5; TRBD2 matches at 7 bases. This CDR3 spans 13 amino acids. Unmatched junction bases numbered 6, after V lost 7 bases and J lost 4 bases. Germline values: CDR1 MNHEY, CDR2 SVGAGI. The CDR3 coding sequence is TGTGCCAGCACCGCAGCGGGAAGAGAGACCCAGTACTTC. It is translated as CASTAAGRETQYF.

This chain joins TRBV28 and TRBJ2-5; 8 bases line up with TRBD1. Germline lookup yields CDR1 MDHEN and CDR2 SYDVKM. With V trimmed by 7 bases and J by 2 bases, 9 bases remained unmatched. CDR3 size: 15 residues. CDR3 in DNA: TGTGCCAGCACCCAGGGGGCTCGACAGCAAGAGACCCAGTACTTC. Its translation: CASTQGARQQETQYF. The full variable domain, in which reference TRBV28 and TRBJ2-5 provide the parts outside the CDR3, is DVKVTQSSRYLVKRTGEKVFLECVQDMDHENMFWYRQDPGLGLRLIYFSYDVKMKEKGDIPEGYSVSREKKERFSLILESASTNQTSMYLCASTQGARQQETQYFGPGTRLLVL.

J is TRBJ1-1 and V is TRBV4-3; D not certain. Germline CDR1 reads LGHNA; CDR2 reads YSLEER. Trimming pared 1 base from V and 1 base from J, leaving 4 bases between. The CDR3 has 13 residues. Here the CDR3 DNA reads TGCGCCAGCAGCCAAGGCGGGAACACTGAAGCTTTCTTT. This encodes CASSQGGNTEAFF.

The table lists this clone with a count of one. The CDR3 DNA reads TGTGCCAGCAGCGCGCAGGGACAGAACACTGAAGCTTTCTTT. As protein: CASSAQGQNTEAFF. The chain carries TRBV9 and TRBJ1-1; D perhaps matches TRBD1 (6 bases). V lost 3 bases to trimming and J lost 1 base, with 10 bases between them. The CDR3 totals 14 residues. Germline values: CDR1 SGDLS, CDR2 YYNGEE. Full variable domain (rest looked up from reference TRBV9 and TRBJ1-1): DSGVTQTPKHLITATGQRVTLRCSPRSGDLSVYWYQQSLDQGLQFLIQYYNGEERAKGNILERFSAQQFPDLHSELNLSSLELGDSALYFCASSAQGQNTEAFFGQGTRLTVV.

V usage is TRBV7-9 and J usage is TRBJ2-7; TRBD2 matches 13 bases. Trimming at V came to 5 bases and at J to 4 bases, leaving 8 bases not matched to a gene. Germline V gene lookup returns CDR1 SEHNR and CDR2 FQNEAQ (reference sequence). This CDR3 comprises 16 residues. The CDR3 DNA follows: TGTGCCAGCAGCGAAAAACTAGCGGGAGGGCTGTACGAGCAGTACTTC. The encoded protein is CASSEKLAGGLYEQYF.

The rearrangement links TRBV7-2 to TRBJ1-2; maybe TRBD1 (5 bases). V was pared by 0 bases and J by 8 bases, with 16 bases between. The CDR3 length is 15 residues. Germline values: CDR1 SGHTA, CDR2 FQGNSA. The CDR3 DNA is TGTGCCAGCAGCTTAGCGAGTCAGGGAGTAGGAGGCTACACCTTC. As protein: CASSLASQGVGGYTF.

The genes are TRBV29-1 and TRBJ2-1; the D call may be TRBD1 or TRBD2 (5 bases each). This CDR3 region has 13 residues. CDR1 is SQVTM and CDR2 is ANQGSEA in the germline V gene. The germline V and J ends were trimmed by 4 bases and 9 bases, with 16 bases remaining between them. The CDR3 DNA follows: TGCAGCGTTGGGGGGAATGAGTACGGTGAGCAGTTCTTC. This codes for CSVGGNEYGEQFF.

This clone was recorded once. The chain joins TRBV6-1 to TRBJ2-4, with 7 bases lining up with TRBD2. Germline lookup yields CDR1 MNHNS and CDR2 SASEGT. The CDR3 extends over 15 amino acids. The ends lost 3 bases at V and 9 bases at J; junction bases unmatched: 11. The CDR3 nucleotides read TGTGCCAGCAGTGATTTCCCTAGCGGCCGTGCCATTCAGTACTTC. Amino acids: CASSDFPSGRAIQYF.

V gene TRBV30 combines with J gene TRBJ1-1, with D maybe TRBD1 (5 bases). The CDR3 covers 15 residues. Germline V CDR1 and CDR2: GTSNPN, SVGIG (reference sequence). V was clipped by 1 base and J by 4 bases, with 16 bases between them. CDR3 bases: TGTGCCTGGAGTGACTCAGGGAGAGGGACCACTGAAGCTTTCTTT. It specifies CAWSDSGRGTTEAFF. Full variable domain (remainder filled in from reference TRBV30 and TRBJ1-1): SQTIHQWPATLVQPVGSPLSLECTVEGTSNPNLYWYRQAAGRGLQLLFYSVGIGQISSEVPQNLSASRPQDRQFILSSKKLLLSDSGFYLCAWSDSGRGTTEAFFGQGTRLTVV.

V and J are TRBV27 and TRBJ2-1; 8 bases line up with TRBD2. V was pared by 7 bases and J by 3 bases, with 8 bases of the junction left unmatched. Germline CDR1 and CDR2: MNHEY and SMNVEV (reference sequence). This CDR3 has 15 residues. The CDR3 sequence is CASTRGLGLYNEQFF. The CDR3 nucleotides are TGTGCCAGCACCCGGGGACTAGGACTCTACAATGAGCAGTTCTTC.

DNA of the CDR3: TGTGCCAGCAGTGCGGACAGGGGGCTTTATCAGCCCCAGCATTTT. Protein sequence: CASSADRGLYQPQHF. The chain carries TRBV2 and TRBJ1-5; 11 positions agree with TRBD1. With 4 bases clipped from V and 5 bases from J, the junction kept 4 bases outside the gene matches. The length of the CDR3 is 15 residues. Germline V gene sequence: CDR1 SNHLY, CDR2 FYNNEI.

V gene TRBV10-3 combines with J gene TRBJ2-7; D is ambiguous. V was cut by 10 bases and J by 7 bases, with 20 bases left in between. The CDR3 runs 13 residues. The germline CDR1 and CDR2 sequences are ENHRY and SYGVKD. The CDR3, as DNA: TGTGCCACCTTAGAGACTCGTGGCGGAGAGCAGTACTTC. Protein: CATLETRGGEQYF.

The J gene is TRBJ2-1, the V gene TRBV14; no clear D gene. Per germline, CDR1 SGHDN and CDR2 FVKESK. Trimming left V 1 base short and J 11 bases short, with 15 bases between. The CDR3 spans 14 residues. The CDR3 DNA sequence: TGTGCCAGCAGCCAAGCCGGCCAGACACAAAAGCAGTTCTTC. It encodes CASSQAGQTQKQFF.

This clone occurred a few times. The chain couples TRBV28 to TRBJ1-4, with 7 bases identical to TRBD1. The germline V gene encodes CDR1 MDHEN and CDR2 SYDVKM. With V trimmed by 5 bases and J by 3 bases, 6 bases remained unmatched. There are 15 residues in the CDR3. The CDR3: CASSTQTGPNEKLFF. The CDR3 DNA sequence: TGTGCCAGCAGTACTCAGACAGGGCCTAATGAAAAACTGTTTTTT.

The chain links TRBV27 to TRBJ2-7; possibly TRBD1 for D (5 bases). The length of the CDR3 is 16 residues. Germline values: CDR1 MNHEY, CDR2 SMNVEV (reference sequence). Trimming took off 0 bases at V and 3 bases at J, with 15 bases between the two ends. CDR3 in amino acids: CASSLSRRLQGYEQYF. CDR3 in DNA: TGTGCCAGCAGTTTATCAAGAAGACTTCAGGGCTACGAGCAGTACTTC.

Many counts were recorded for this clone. The CDR3 sequence: CSVSGTTEAFF. The CDR3 nucleotides are TGCAGCGTTTCAGGGACCACTGAAGCTTTCTTT. The chain links TRBV29-1 to TRBJ1-1; a possible D gene is TRBD1 (5 bases). Germline CDR1 is SQVTM and CDR2 is ANQGSEA. This CDR3 has 11 residues. Trimming stripped 5 bases from V and 4 bases from J, with 8 bases between.

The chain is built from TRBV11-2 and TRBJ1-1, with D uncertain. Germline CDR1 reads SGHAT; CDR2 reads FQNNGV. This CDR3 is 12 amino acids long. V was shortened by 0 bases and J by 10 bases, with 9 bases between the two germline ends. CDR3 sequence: CASSLEVGRAFF. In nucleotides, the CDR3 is TGTGCCAGCAGCTTAGAAGTTGGCAGAGCTTTCTTT. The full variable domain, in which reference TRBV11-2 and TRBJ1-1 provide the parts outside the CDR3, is EAGVAQSPRYKIIEKRQSVAFWCNPISGHATLYWYQQILGQGPKLLIQFQNNGVVDDSQLPKDRFSAERLKGVDSTLKIQPAKLEDSAVYLCASSLEVGRAFFGQGTRLTVV.

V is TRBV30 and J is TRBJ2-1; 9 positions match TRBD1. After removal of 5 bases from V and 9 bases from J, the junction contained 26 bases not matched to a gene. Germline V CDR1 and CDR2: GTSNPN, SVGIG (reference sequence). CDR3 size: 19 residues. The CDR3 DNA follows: TGTGCCTGGCTGAGATTCCGGGACAGGGAGGGGTTTGCGTCGGGTGAGCAGTTCTTC. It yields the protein CAWLRFRDREGFASGEQFF. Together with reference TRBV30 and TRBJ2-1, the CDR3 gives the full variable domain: SQTIHQWPATLVQPVGSPLSLECTVEGTSNPNLYWYRQAAGRGLQLLFYSVGIGQISSEVPQNLSASRPQDRQFILSSKKLLLSDSGFYLCAWLRFRDREGFASGEQFFGPGTRLTVL.

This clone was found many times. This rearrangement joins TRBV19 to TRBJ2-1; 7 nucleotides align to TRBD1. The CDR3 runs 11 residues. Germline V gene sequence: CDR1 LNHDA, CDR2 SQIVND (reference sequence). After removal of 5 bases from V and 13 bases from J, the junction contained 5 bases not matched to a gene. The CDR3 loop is CASSGDREQFF. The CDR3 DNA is TGTGCCAGTAGTGGAGACAGGGAACAGTTCTTC.

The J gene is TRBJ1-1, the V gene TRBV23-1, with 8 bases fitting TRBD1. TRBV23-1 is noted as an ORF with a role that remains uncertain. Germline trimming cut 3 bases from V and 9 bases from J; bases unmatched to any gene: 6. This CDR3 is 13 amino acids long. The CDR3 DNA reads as TGCGCCAGCAGTCATCCAGGACAGGGACAAGCTTTCTTT. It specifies CASSHPGQGQAFF.

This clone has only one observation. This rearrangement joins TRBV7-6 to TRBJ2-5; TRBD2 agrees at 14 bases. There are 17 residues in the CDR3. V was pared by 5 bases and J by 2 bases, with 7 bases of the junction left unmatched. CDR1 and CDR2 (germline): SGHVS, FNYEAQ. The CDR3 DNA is TGTGCCAGCAGCCACCCCCGACTAGCGGGAGGGCAAGAGACCCAGTACTTC. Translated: CASSHPRLAGGQETQYF.

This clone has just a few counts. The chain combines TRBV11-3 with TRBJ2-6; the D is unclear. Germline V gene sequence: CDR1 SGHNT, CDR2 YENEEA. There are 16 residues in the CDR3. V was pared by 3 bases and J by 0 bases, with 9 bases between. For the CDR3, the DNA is TGTGCCAGCAGCTTCCGACGGAACTCTGGGGCCAACGTCCTGACTTTC. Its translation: CASSFRRNSGANVLTF.